This T cell receptor beta chain was captured in a study of blood T cell repertoires in COVID-19. In the study overall: Spain, Italy and the United States supplied samples that represented acute and convalescent COVID-19. PBMCs, B-cell-depleted T cells, or T cells provided the cDNA or gDNA that made up the material.

As handled by the study authors: Amplifying reference gene primers gave estimates of nucleated cell counts. Method: immunoSEQ multiplex PCR; TCRdb's copy keeps in-frame clones and lacks some. That table supplies the V and J calls and clone size; D and trimming were determined from the DNA. This sample has under 3,500 clones, with 93% found just once. Trimming cost V 5 bases and J 9 bases, with 20 bases left between them. CDR3 length: 15 residues. Germline V CDR1 and CDR2: MNHEY, SVGAGI. V usage is TRBV6-5 and J usage is TRBJ2-1; a possible D gene is TRBD2 (6 bases). The clonotype was recovered from a human donor in a cohort sampled during active COVID-19. What was sequenced was peripheral blood. The DNA for the CDR3 is TGTGCCAGCAGTCCGGACTTAGGAATGGGGGGTGAGCAGTTCTTC. Residues: CASSPDLGMGGEQFF.